The 29 T cell receptor beta chains below were found in one sample sequenced in a study of blood T cell repertoires in COVID-19. TCRdb's table, derived via immunoSEQ multiplex PCR, lists solely in-frame clones and lacks some. The sample has about 230,000 clones; roughly 80% are singletons. The sequencing sample was made of peripheral blood. The receptors stem from a woman in her 70s with active or convalescent COVID-19.

There are a few counts of this clone. V gene TRBV19 combines with J gene TRBJ2-2; a weak D match, TRBD2 (5 bases). V was pared by 8 bases and J by 3 bases, with 7 bases between. There are 12 residues in the CDR3. Germline CDR1 LNHDA, CDR2 SQIVND (reference sequence). Here the CDR3 DNA reads TGTGCCAGTGGACTCTACACCGGGGAGCTGTTTTTT. It codes for CASGLYTGELFF.

The chain is built from TRBV7-6 and TRBJ2-1; 8 positions match TRBD2. V lost 2 bases and J lost 2; bases outside the gene matches: 11. Germline values: CDR1 SGHVS, CDR2 FNYEAQ. The CDR3 is made up of 18 amino acids. The CDR3 protein is CASSLMDPGGRPYNEQFF. In DNA, the CDR3 is TGTGCCAGCAGCTTAATGGACCCGGGGGGGAGGCCCTACAATGAGCAGTTCTTC. Full variable domain (missing parts from reference TRBV7-6 and TRBJ2-1): GAGVSQSPRYKVTKRGQDVALRCDPISGHVSLYWYRQALGQGPEFLTYFNYEAQQDKSGLPNDRFSAERPEGSISTLTIQRTEQRDSAMYRCASSLMDPGGRPYNEQFFGPGTRLTVL.

This clone was found once. Other DNA sequences of this sample code for an identical CDR3. The chain carries TRBV7-2 and TRBJ2-5, with a tentative D call TRBD2 (7 bases). V lost 2 bases, J lost 4 bases, and 11 bases lay in between. This CDR3 contains 14 residues. Per the germline V gene, CDR1 is SGHTA and CDR2 is FQGNSA. The CDR3 reads CASSLRGGPETQYF. For the CDR3, the DNA is TGTGCCAGCAGCTTAAGGGGGGGGCCAGAGACCCAGTACTTC.

This clone was counted only a few times. This chain connects TRBV7-3 to TRBJ1-6; a weak D match, TRBD1 (6 bases). V lost 4 bases to trimming and J lost 9 bases, with 10 bases between them. The CDR3 has 13 residues. Looked up from germline, CDR1 is SGHTA and CDR2 is FQGTGA. The CDR3 region is CASSSQGSSPLHF. As DNA, the CDR3 is TGTGCCAGCAGCTCTCAGGGGAGTTCACCCCTCCACTTT.

J is TRBJ1-4 and V is TRBV18, with unresolved D. Per germline, CDR1 KGHSH and CDR2 LQKENI. The length of the CDR3 is 13 residues. The V end was cut by 4 bases, the J end by 3 bases, with 6 bases between. CDR3: CASSLRSNEKLFF. For the CDR3, the DNA is TGTGCCAGCTCACTTCGGTCTAATGAAAAACTGTTTTTT.

V is TRBV6-5 and J is TRBJ2-7, with D perhaps matching TRBD2 (7 bases). Germline CDR1 is MNHEY and CDR2 is SVGAGI. The CDR3 is 15 residues long. Between the trimmed V and J ends, which lost 10 bases and 4 bases, there was a span of 23 bases. CDR3 coding DNA: TGTGCCACAACCAGGGGCGAATGGGAGGGGTACGAGCAGTACTTC. Amino acid sequence: CATTRGEWEGYEQYF.

The chain combines TRBV9 with TRBJ2-3, with 7 bases aligning to TRBD1. From germline, CDR1 is SGDLS and CDR2 YYNGEE. CDR3 length: 15 residues. Losses at the gene ends were 0 bases for V and 1 base for J; bases not matched to a gene: 2. In DNA, the CDR3 is TGTGCCAGCAGCGTAGGACAGGGCGGCACAGATACGCAGTATTTT. This encodes CASSVGQGGTDTQYF.

The chain uses TRBV5-1 and TRBJ1-2; D not certain. The CDR3 length is 15 residues. The germline V gene encodes CDR1 SGHRS and CDR2 YFSETQ. The ends were cut back, 4 bases at V and 2 bases at J, with 15 bases in the middle. The CDR3 loop reads CASSPFITENYGYTF. The DNA for the CDR3 is TGCGCCAGCAGCCCTTTCATAACAGAGAACTATGGCTACACCTTC.

The chain links TRBV9 to TRBJ2-3, with no clear D. Germline CDR1 SGDLS, CDR2 YYNGEE. The ends were cut back, 3 bases at V and 2 bases at J, with 19 bases in the middle. The CDR3 is made up of 17 amino acids. The CDR3 protein is CASSDPLAVVNTDTQYF. The CDR3 region has the DNA TGTGCCAGCAGCGACCCCCTTGCGGTGGTTAACACAGATACGCAGTATTTT.

This clone was recorded a few times. The chain combines TRBV3-1 (or the pseudogene TRBV3-2) with TRBJ1-1; possible D gene TRBD1, 5 bases. There are 15 residues in the CDR3. V was shortened by 1 base and J by 4 bases, with 13 bases between the two germline ends. The germline V gene has CDR1 LGHDT and CDR2 YNNKEL (reference sequence). CDR3: CASSQGGGKGTEAFF. The CDR3 region has the DNA TGTGCCAGCAGCCAAGGCGGGGGTAAGGGCACTGAAGCTTTCTTT.

On this clone itself: The sample carries other DNA sequences with the same CDR3. In DNA, the CDR3 is TGCGCCAGCAGCTTGGAGGGGGCGGGTCAGCCCCAGCATTTT. Amino acids: CASSLEGAGQPQHF. The gene calls are TRBV5-1 and TRBJ1-5, with 7 bases identical to TRBD1. CDR1 and CDR2 (germline): SGHRS, YFSETQ. The CDR3 loop spans 14 amino acids. J gave up 6 bases and V 0 bases, and 3 bases lay outside the gene matches.

This clone showed up many times. V usage is TRBV13 and J usage is TRBJ1-3; 8 bases line up with TRBD1. Trimming cost V 3 bases and J 2 bases; bases outside gene matches: 3. CDR1 is PRHDT, CDR2 FYEKMQ, per germline (reference sequence). This CDR3 region has 15 residues. The CDR3 coding sequence is TGTGCCAGCAGCTTGTCAGGGGGCACTGGAAACACCATATATTTT. Residues: CASSLSGGTGNTIYF.

The chain is built from TRBV19 and TRBJ1-5; D gene unclear. Trimming left V 5 bases short and J 7 bases short, with 18 bases between. The CDR3 sequence is 15 residues long. The germline V gene encodes CDR1 LNHDA and CDR2 SQIVND (reference sequence). CDR3 amino acids: CASSGPGVGEQPQHF. The CDR3 DNA sequence: TGTGCCAGTAGTGGTCCCGGGGTGGGAGAACAGCCCCAGCATTTT. The full variable domain, with the rest looked up from reference TRBV19 and TRBJ1-5, is DGGITQSPKYLFRKEGQNVTLSCEQNLNHDAMYWYRQDPGQGLRLIYYSQIVNDFQKGDIAEGYSVSREKKESFPLTVTSAQKNPTAFYLCASSGPGVGEQPQHFGDGTRLSIL.

This CDR3 reads CASTASGRSYNEQFF. For the CDR3, the DNA is TGTGCCAGCACGGCTAGCGGTCGATCCTACAATGAGCAGTTCTTC. V and J are TRBV27 and TRBJ2-1; 7 nucleotides align to TRBD2. The CDR3 is 15 residues long. Germline V gives CDR1 MNHEY, CDR2 SMNVEV (reference sequence). V gave up 7 bases and J gave up 1 base; unmatched junction bases: 7.

This sequence joins TRBV10-3 and TRBJ1-6, with D possibly TRBD1 on 5 matching bases. CDR1 and CDR2 from the germline V gene are ENHRY and SYGVKD. The CDR3 runs 15 residues. V was trimmed by 11 bases and J by 1 base, leaving 15 bases between them. The CDR3 nucleotides are TGTGCCTCTCGGGGGGGGGAGTCCTATAATTCACCCCTCCACTTT. The encoded protein is CASRGGESYNSPLHF.

The count of this clone is one. This sequence joins TRBV5-4 and TRBJ2-5; a weak D match, TRBD1 (6 bases). Germline V CDR1 and CDR2: SGHNT, YYREEE (reference sequence). The CDR3 spans 15 residues. Trimming took 0 bases from V and 3 from J, leaving 12 bases between them. CDR3 coding DNA: TGTGCCAGCAGCTTGGCCGCAGGGGACAAAGAGACCCAGTACTTC. Its protein product is CASSLAAGDKETQYF.

This clone was counted a single time. This chain links TRBV28 with TRBJ2-5, with D unresolved. Germline V gene sequence: CDR1 MDHEN, CDR2 SYDVKM. V lost 3 bases and J lost 2, with 16 bases in between. There are 16 residues in the CDR3. The CDR3 DNA sequence: TGTGCCAGCAGTTTTCTAGGTCTTGGTCGACAAGAGACCCAGTACTTC. Its protein product is CASSFLGLGRQETQYF.

A single count supports this clone. The chain joins TRBV30 to TRBJ1-1; 10 bases map to TRBD1. Germline CDR1 is GTSNPN and CDR2 is SVGIG (reference sequence). The trim removed 2 bases at V and 1 base at J, leaving 10 bases unmatched. CDR3 length: 17 residues. The CDR3 protein is CAWSPSRDRGRNTEAFF. CDR3 in DNA: TGTGCCTGGAGTCCCTCCCGGGACAGGGGAAGGAACACTGAAGCTTTCTTT.

The V call is TRBV18, the J call TRBJ1-6, with TRBD1 matching over 8 bases. This CDR3 has 18 residues. Germline CDR1 KGHSH, CDR2 LQKENI. The trim removed 6 bases at V and 10 bases at J, leaving 20 bases unmatched. The CDR3 loop is CASSQGVPGQVPGSPLHF. DNA of the CDR3: TGTGCCAGCTCCCAGGGGGTCCCGGGACAGGTCCCAGGATCACCCCTCCACTTT.

The chain carries TRBV5-1 and TRBJ2-7; perhaps TRBD1 as D (6 bases). The germline V gene has CDR1 SGHRS and CDR2 YFSETQ. CDR3 size: 12 residues. V shed 5 bases and J shed 0 bases, with 6 bases lying between them. The CDR3 DNA reads as TGCGCCAGCAGGGACAGCTCCTACGAGCAGTACTTC. It codes for CASRDSSYEQYF.

This chain connects TRBV28 to TRBJ1-1, with TRBD1 identical over 9 bases. This CDR3 has 14 amino acids. V lost 5 bases to trimming and J lost 6 bases; unmatched junction nucleotides: 7. Germline loops: CDR1 MDHEN, CDR2 SYDVKM. The CDR3 DNA reads TGTGCCAGCAGTCTTGGGACAGGGAAGGCTGAAGCTTTCTTT. Translating it yields CASSLGTGKAEAFF.

The V gene is TRBV6-5, the J gene TRBJ2-2; D might be TRBD1 (6 bases). Trimming left V 5 bases short and J 2 bases short, with 9 bases between. This CDR3 has 14 residues. The germline gives CDR1 MNHEY, CDR2 SVGAGI. The CDR3 sequence is CASSKQGNTGELFF. DNA of the CDR3: TGTGCCAGCAGTAAACAGGGAAACACCGGGGAGCTGTTTTTT.

The chain joins TRBV20-1 to TRBJ1-1; D remains ambiguous. This CDR3 comprises 11 residues. V shed 5 bases and J shed 1 base, with 5 bases lying between them. Germline CDR1 reads DFQATT; CDR2 reads SNEGSKA (reference sequence). CDR3 loop: CSAFSNTEAFF. DNA for the CDR3: TGCAGTGCTTTCTCGAACACTGAAGCTTTCTTT.

V and J are TRBV15 and TRBJ1-2; D is possibly TRBD1 (6 bases). This CDR3 is 14 amino acids long. With 4 bases removed from V and 6 bases from J, the gap between germline ends came to 15 bases. From germline, CDR1 is LNHNV and CDR2 YYDKDF (reference sequence). The CDR3 region is CATSTGQFDNGYTF. The CDR3 DNA reads TGTGCCACCAGCACAGGACAGTTCGATAATGGCTACACCTTC.

In DNA form, the CDR3 reads TGTGCCAGCAGTCGCCTTGGCAGTACGAGCGGCCGCCACGAGCAGTACTTC. The encoded protein is CASSRLGSTSGRHEQYF. The chain couples TRBV6-6 to TRBJ2-7, with D perhaps matching TRBD2 (5 bases). Germline lookup yields CDR1 MNHNY and CDR2 SVGAGI (reference sequence). The CDR3 covers 17 residues. V was cut by 5 bases and J by 5 bases, with 25 bases left in between.

The chain employs TRBV7-6 and TRBJ2-1, with D uncertain. CDR1 SGHVS and CDR2 FNYEAQ come from the germline V gene. Trimming took 5 bases from V and 0 from J, leaving 11 bases between them. This CDR3 region has 15 residues. The CDR3 reads CASSPDTISYNEQFF. In DNA form, the CDR3 reads TGTGCCAGCAGCCCTGACACGATCTCCTACAATGAGCAGTTCTTC.

The genes are TRBV18 and TRBJ1-4, with TRBD1 identical over 8 bases. Germline V gives CDR1 KGHSH, CDR2 LQKENI. The V and J ends lost 3 bases and 4 bases, in that order; junction bases with no gene match: 1. The CDR3 is 14 residues long. Written as DNA, the CDR3 is TGTGCCAGCTCACCCAGGGGGCTTAATGAAAAACTGTTTTTT. This codes for CASSPRGLNEKLFF. Full variable domain (remainder filled in from reference TRBV18 and TRBJ1-4): NAGVMQNPRHLVRRRGQEARLRCSPMKGHSHVYWYRQLPEEGLKFMVYLQKENIIDESGMPKERFSAEFPKEGPSILRIQQVVRGDSAAYFCASSPRGLNEKLFFGSGTQLSVL.

The genes are TRBV30 and TRBJ2-1; D may be TRBD2 (5 bases). Germline CDR1 GTSNPN, CDR2 SVGIG (reference sequence). This CDR3 has 11 residues. Trimming pared 0 bases from V and 9 bases from J, leaving 6 bases between. CDR3 region: CAWSVGGEQFF. Here the CDR3 DNA reads TGTGCCTGGAGTGTAGGAGGTGAGCAGTTCTTC.

V gene TRBV5-1 combines with J gene TRBJ2-3; TRBD2 matches 11 bases. The CDR3 has 16 amino acids. From germline, CDR1 is SGHRS and CDR2 YFSETQ. The J segment lost 1 base and the V segment lost 4 bases, leaving 5 bases of the junction unmatched. This chain's CDR3 is CASSPPGLAGTDTQYF. CDR3 in DNA: TGCGCCAGCAGCCCACCGGGACTAGCGGGCACAGATACGCAGTATTTT.